This T cell receptor beta chain was identified in a study of breast tumors, draining lymph nodes, adjacent tissues. Study-wide results and caveats: Tumor repertoires ranked between lymph nodes and nontumor tissue in diversity, with V and J gene preferences. Data only fit, rather than demonstrated, lymph node origin of most tumor T cells. Compared with basal-like, luminal-like tumors shared significantly more repertoire with nontumor tissue. Data fit most tumor T cells coming from lymph node, expanding in tumor.

Germline V gene sequence: CDR1 DFQATT, CDR2 SNEGSKA (reference sequence). The germline V and J ends were trimmed by 3 bases and 7 bases, with 10 bases remaining between them. This CDR3 has 12 amino acids. Axillary draining lymph nodes of breast cancer patients supplied the node samples. TCRdb reanalysed the multiplex PCR reads using MiXCR and keeps one entry per CDR3 protein. The table lists about 140,000 distinct CDR3 sequences, around a third of them singletons. At least ten counts were recorded for this clonotype. What it recognizes is unknown. Source material: axillary lymph node tissue. V is TRBV20-1 and J is TRBJ1-5; D perhaps matches TRBD1 (6 bases). The TCR originated in a female donor with breast cancer. Some clones in this sample may be carry-over from other donors' samples. In DNA form, the CDR3 reads TGCAGTGCTAGTTCAGGGGCCCAGCCCCAGCATTTT. This sequence encodes CSASSGAQPQHF.